Shown below are 29 T cell receptor beta chains from a single sample sequenced in a study of blood T cell repertoires in COVID-19. Sequencing used immunoSEQ multiplex PCR; TCRdb keeps in-frame clones, though not all of them. The profile shows tens of thousands of clones, about 92% of them singletons. Sequenced sample: peripheral blood. The receptors derive from a man aged 45-60 years with active COVID-19.

This chain joins TRBV12-3 or TRBV12-4 and TRBJ1-2; D perhaps matches TRBD1 (5 bases). The V and J ends lost 7 bases and 3 bases respectively, with 12 bases between them. This CDR3 is built from 13 residues. Here the CDR3 reads CASTRGGYYGYTF. DNA of the CDR3: TGTGCCAGCACCCGGGGGGGTTACTATGGCTACACCTTC.

J is TRBJ2-5 and V is TRBV11-2; 8 bases fit TRBD2. CDR1 is SGHAT, CDR2 FQNNGV, per germline. The V segment lost 2 bases and the J segment 4 bases; nucleotides outside the gene matches: 3. The CDR3 totals 14 residues. CDR3 nucleotides: TGTGCCAGCAGCTTAAGTCTAGCGGGAGAGACCCAGTACTTC. This encodes CASSLSLAGETQYF.

The rearrangement joins TRBV27 to TRBJ2-1; maybe TRBD1 (5 bases). Germline CDR1 and CDR2: MNHEY and SMNVEV (reference sequence). The CDR3 loop spans 16 amino acids. Trimming shortened V by 4 bases and J by 10 bases, and 23 bases separated the two germline ends. The CDR3 DNA follows: TGTGCCAGCAGTTACGGACAAGGCTGGCACAAAGGGGAGCAGTTCTTC. Amino acids: CASSYGQGWHKGEQFF.

V is TRBV6-6 and J is TRBJ2-1; TRBD2 agrees at 11 bases. This CDR3 spans 14 amino acids. The J segment lost 4 bases and the V segment lost 8 bases, leaving 4 bases of the junction unmatched. Per the germline V gene, CDR1 is MNHNY and CDR2 is SVGAGI (reference sequence). The CDR3 loop is CASSGTSGYNEQFF. The CDR3 DNA is TGTGCCAGCTCCGGGACTAGCGGATACAATGAGCAGTTCTTC.

V is TRBV19 and J is TRBJ1-3; the D is unclear. The length of the CDR3 is 20 residues. Deletions cut 0 bases from V and 3 bases from J, with 24 bases between. The germline gives CDR1 LNHDA, CDR2 SQIVND (reference sequence). The CDR3 protein is CASSIDLRTKIRGIGNTIYF. The CDR3 bases are TGTGCCAGTAGTATAGACCTCCGAACCAAGATCAGAGGAATTGGAAACACCATATATTTT.

The rearrangement joins TRBV7-6 to TRBJ2-3, with D uncertain. With 2 bases removed from V and 2 bases from J, the gap between germline ends came to 17 bases. The CDR3 has 17 amino acids. The germline V gene encodes CDR1 SGHVS and CDR2 FNYEAQ. The CDR3 sequence: CASSLPPKVVLTDTQYF. DNA of the CDR3: TGTGCCAGCAGCTTACCCCCTAAAGTGGTTCTCACAGATACGCAGTATTTT.

This clone was seen more than once but under ten times. The V call is TRBV28, the J call TRBJ1-1; D not resolved. Germline-derived CDR1 and CDR2 are MDHEN and SYDVKM. Trimming took off 5 bases at V and 5 bases at J, with 18 bases between the two ends. This CDR3 spans 15 amino acids. This CDR3 reads CASSPAGVRATEAFF. CDR3 sequence (DNA): TGTGCCAGCAGTCCCGCCGGGGTCCGGGCGACTGAAGCTTTCTTT.

The rearrangement uses TRBV3-1 (or the pseudogene TRBV3-2) and TRBJ2-2; tentative D call: TRBD1 (5 bases). The germline CDR1 and CDR2 sequences are LGHDT and YNNKEL (reference sequence). The V end was cut by 0 bases, the J end by 5 bases, with 16 bases between. This CDR3 is built from 17 residues. As DNA, the CDR3 is TGTGCCAGCAGCCAAGATGGCAGGGCCGTAGGAACCGGGGAGCTGTTTTTT. Amino acids: CASSQDGRAVGTGELFF.

The V gene is TRBV27, the J gene TRBJ2-7; TRBD2 agrees at 10 bases. This CDR3 comprises 14 residues. V was pared by 6 bases and J by 5 bases, with 7 bases of the junction left unmatched. Germline V lookup: CDR1 MNHEY, CDR2 SMNVEV (reference sequence). The CDR3 region is CASRGTSAGHEQYF. The CDR3 DNA sequence: TGTGCCAGCAGGGGGACTAGCGCAGGCCACGAGCAGTACTTC.

This chain joins TRBV19 and TRBJ2-3; D uncertain. V was pared by 3 bases and J by 2 bases, with 9 bases between. Germline V CDR1 and CDR2: LNHDA, SQIVND (reference sequence). CDR3 size: 14 residues. CDR3 sequence (DNA): TGTGCCAGTAGTATTTCTCAGGACACAGATACGCAGTATTTT. Amino acids: CASSISQDTDTQYF.

The chain has TRBV2 and TRBJ1-2; 8 bases match TRBD1. Trimming cost V 0 bases and J 7 bases; bases outside gene matches: 7. The CDR3 extends over 15 amino acids. The germline V gene encodes CDR1 SNHLY and CDR2 FYNNEI. In nucleotides, the CDR3 is TGTGCCAGCAGTGAAGCGCTTCAGGGGGCGGGTGGCTACACCTTC. This gives the protein CASSEALQGAGGYTF.

This clone appeared once. J is TRBJ2-2 and V is TRBV10-1; D might be TRBD1 (5 bases). V was clipped by 3 bases and J by 8 bases, with 13 bases between them. Germline lookup yields CDR1 WNHNN and CDR2 SYGVQD (reference sequence). The CDR3 extends over 14 amino acids. The CDR3 loop reads CASSDFSGKGELFF. The CDR3 region has the DNA TGCGCCAGCAGTGACTTTTCAGGGAAAGGGGAGCTGTTTTTT.

For this clone: The same CDR3 also results from other DNA sequences found in this sample. CDR3 loop: CASSLGLNTEAFF. DNA of the CDR3: TGTGCCAGCAGTTTAGGGCTTAACACTGAAGCTTTCTTT. The rearrangement joins TRBV12-3 or TRBV12-4 to TRBJ1-1, with unresolved D. V lost 1 base and J lost 2, with 5 bases in between. This CDR3 contains 13 residues.

On this clone itself: The junction departs from germline at one end; a sequencing error may be responsible. The chain joins TRBV6-6 to TRBJ2-3; 8 bases agree with TRBD2. Per germline, CDR1 MNHNY and CDR2 SVGAGI (reference sequence). This CDR3 has 16 residues. CDR3 nucleotide sequence: TGTGCCAGCAGTTACGGGGTAACGGGACTAGGAGATATGCAGTATTTT. Translated, it gives CASSYGVTGLGDMQYF.

The chain uses TRBV9 and TRBJ2-1; the match to TRBD2 covers 9 bases. In germline, CDR1 is SGDLS, CDR2 YYNGEE. The CDR3 extends over 15 amino acids. Losses at the gene ends were 0 bases for V and 9 bases for J; bases not matched to a gene: 7. The CDR3 DNA follows: TGTGCCAGCAGCGTAGGCGGGGGGGCCTTAACTGAGCAGTTCTTC. As protein: CASSVGGGALTEQFF.

CDR3: CAISPGQVSGANVLTF. The CDR3 DNA reads TGTGCCATTAGTCCGGGACAGGTCTCTGGGGCCAACGTCCTGACTTTC. This chain links TRBV10-3 with TRBJ2-6; 8 bases match TRBD1. The CDR3 has 16 residues. Germline CDR1 and CDR2: ENHRY and SYGVKD. With V trimmed by 9 bases and J by 0 bases, 7 bases remained unmatched.

The chain recombines TRBV3-1 (or the pseudogene TRBV3-2) with TRBJ2-7; TRBD2 matches 7 bases. V lost 4 bases, J lost 7 bases, and 13 bases stayed unmatched. This CDR3 has 15 amino acids. Germline V gene lookup returns CDR1 LGHDT and CDR2 YNNKEL (reference sequence). The CDR3 is CASSLAEREVSEQYF. The CDR3 region has the DNA TGTGCCAGCAGCCTTGCAGAGCGGGAAGTCTCAGAGCAGTACTTC.

This chain connects TRBV19 to TRBJ2-3, with D possibly matching TRBD2 (6 bases). Germline-derived CDR1 and CDR2 are LNHDA and SQIVND (reference sequence). This CDR3 spans 17 amino acids. V lost 8 bases, J lost 2 bases, and 23 bases lay in between. CDR3 amino acids: CASGSLGTYEFTDTQYF. CDR3 DNA: TGTGCCAGTGGCTCACTGGGGACTTACGAGTTCACAGATACGCAGTATTTT.

V gene TRBV19 combines with J gene TRBJ2-4; 12 bases are a match to TRBD1. The V gene's germline CDR1 is LNHDA and CDR2 SQIVND (reference sequence). The V gene end was trimmed by 9 bases and the J gene end by 6 bases; junction bases not matched to a gene: 9. The CDR3 runs to 15 residues. Written as DNA, the CDR3 is TGTGCCAGCGGGACAGGGGGCGTCTTCGGAAACATTCAGTACTTC. It specifies CASGTGGVFGNIQYF.

This chain joins TRBV7-2 and TRBJ2-7; D possibly corresponds to TRBD2 (6 bases). The CDR3 spans 14 residues. Trimming took 5 bases from V and 0 from J, leaving 11 bases between them. Germline CDR1 is SGHTA and CDR2 is FQGNSA. In nucleotides, the CDR3 is TGTGCCAGCAGCGGGACTCGCTTCTCCTACGAGCAGTACTTC. Protein: CASSGTRFSYEQYF.

J is TRBJ1-5 and V is TRBV5-1; no clear D. The CDR3 is 14 residues long. The germline gives CDR1 SGHRS, CDR2 YFSETQ. The germline V and J ends were trimmed by 0 bases and 9 bases, with 13 bases remaining between them. CDR3 in DNA: TGCGCCAGCAGCTTGGAAAGGTTCGAGGGGCCCCAGCATTTT. Protein: CASSLERFEGPQHF.

J is TRBJ1-5 and V is TRBV19; D perhaps matches TRBD1 (6 bases). The V gene's germline CDR1 is LNHDA and CDR2 SQIVND (reference sequence). The CDR3 runs to 14 residues. Trimming pared 10 bases from V and 3 bases from J, leaving 16 bases between. CDR3 residues: CATSGVSDNQPQHF. CDR3 sequence (DNA): TGTGCCACCTCAGGGGTGTCGGACAATCAGCCCCAGCATTTT.

The chain joins TRBV7-3 to TRBJ2-3; 9 nucleotides match TRBD2. After removal of 2 bases from V and 2 bases from J, the junction contained 2 bases not matched to a gene. CDR3 length equals 15 residues. Germline-derived CDR1 and CDR2 are SGHTA and FQGTGA. The CDR3 DNA reads as TGTGCCAGCAGCTTATCTAGCGGGATCACAGATACGCAGTATTTT. This gives the protein CASSLSSGITDTQYF.

The chain has TRBV19 and TRBJ1-1, with 7 bases fitting TRBD1. There are 16 residues in the CDR3. Germline CDR1 LNHDA, CDR2 SQIVND (reference sequence). With 2 bases clipped from V and 1 base from J, the junction kept 7 bases outside the gene matches. CDR3 protein: CASSILRTGENTEAFF. CDR3 in DNA: TGTGCCAGTAGTATACTCCGGACAGGCGAGAACACTGAAGCTTTCTTT.

The chain has TRBV28 and TRBJ2-1; maybe TRBD2 (6 bases). The CDR3 loop spans 15 amino acids. V lost 5 bases, J lost 4 bases, and 15 bases lay in between. CDR1 is MDHEN, CDR2 SYDVKM, per germline. The CDR3 is CASSPSGGVYNEQFF. For the CDR3, the DNA is TGTGCCAGCAGTCCCTCTGGCGGGGTATACAATGAGCAGTTCTTC.

The rearrangement uses TRBV6-4 and TRBJ1-6; D is unclear. The CDR3 is 15 amino acids. Germline V lookup: CDR1 MRHNA, CDR2 SNTAGT. V was clipped by 0 bases and J by 9 bases, with 12 bases between them. CDR3 protein: CASSDSGRRGSPLHF. For the CDR3, the DNA is TGTGCCAGCAGTGACTCAGGGAGAAGAGGTTCACCCCTCCACTTT.

The V gene is TRBV7-9, the J gene TRBJ2-3; 7 bases are a match to TRBD1. Germline V lookup: CDR1 SEHNR, CDR2 FQNEAQ (reference sequence). Trimming took 0 bases from V and 1 from J; bases not matched to a gene: 4. The CDR3 runs to 16 residues. The CDR3 DNA reads TGTGCCAGCAGCTTAGCCTACAGGGGAGGCACAGATACGCAGTATTTT. This codes for CASSLAYRGGTDTQYF.

The chain couples TRBV6-6 to TRBJ2-2; 9 bases fit TRBD1. J was trimmed by 6 bases and V by 6 bases; bases with no gene match: 20. This CDR3 has 19 residues. The germline CDR1 and CDR2 sequences are MNHNY and SVGAGI (reference sequence). The CDR3, as DNA: TGTGCCAGCAGCTCCCTACCGACAGGGGGTGCGGTTAAGGCCGGGGAGCTGTTTTTT. As protein: CASSSLPTGGAVKAGELFF.

The rearrangement links TRBV11-2 to TRBJ1-4; a weak D match, TRBD1 (6 bases). The germline V gene encodes CDR1 SGHAT and CDR2 FQNNGV. V dropped 1 base and J dropped 4 bases, with 19 bases sitting between them. The CDR3 has 18 amino acids. The CDR3 nucleotides are TGTGCCAGCAGCTTAGGGAGCCGACAGGATCCCTATAATGAAAAACTGTTTTTT. Translating gives CASSLGSRQDPYNEKLFF.